This TCR beta chain was identified in a study of blood T cells in healthy people across ages. At least ten counts were recorded for this clonotype. Combining a sample-barcoded 5' primer with a J-beta primer mix, a second PCR ran for roughly 6 to 12 cycles. TCRdb independently ran MiXCR on the 5' RACE reads; one entry per CDR3 protein. The sample consists of approximately 770,000 distinct CDR3 sequences, about 62% of them appearing once. This CDR3 spans 18 amino acids. Per the germline V gene, CDR1 is MNHEY and CDR2 is SMNVEV (reference sequence). V lost 4 bases and J lost 6; bases outside the gene matches: 18.

The genes are TRBV27 and TRBJ2-3; TRBD1 matches 8 bases. Sequenced input: blood. This clonotype originated in a young man in good health. CDR3 amino acids: CASSSQGASILFLDTQYF. In DNA, the CDR3 is TGTGCCAGCAGTTCGCAGGGGGCGAGTATTCTATTCCTGGATACGCAGTATTTT.